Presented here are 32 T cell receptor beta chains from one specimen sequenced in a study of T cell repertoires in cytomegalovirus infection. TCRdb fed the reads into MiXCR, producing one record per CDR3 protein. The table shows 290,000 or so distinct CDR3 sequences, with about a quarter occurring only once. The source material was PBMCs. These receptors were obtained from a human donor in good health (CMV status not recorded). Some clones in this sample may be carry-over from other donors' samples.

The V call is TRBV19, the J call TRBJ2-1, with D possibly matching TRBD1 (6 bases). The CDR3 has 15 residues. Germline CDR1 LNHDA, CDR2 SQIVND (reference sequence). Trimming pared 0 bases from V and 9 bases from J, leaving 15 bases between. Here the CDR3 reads CASSIDWQGLGEQFF. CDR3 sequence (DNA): TGTGCCAGTAGTATAGATTGGCAGGGGCTCGGTGAGCAGTTCTTC.

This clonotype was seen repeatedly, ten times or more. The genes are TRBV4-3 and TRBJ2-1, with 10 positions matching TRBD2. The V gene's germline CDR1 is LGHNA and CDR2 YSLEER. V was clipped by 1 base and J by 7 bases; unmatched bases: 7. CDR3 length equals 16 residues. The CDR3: CASSQGIAGGVNEQFF. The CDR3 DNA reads TGCGCCAGCAGCCAAGGGATAGCGGGAGGAGTGAATGAGCAGTTCTTC.

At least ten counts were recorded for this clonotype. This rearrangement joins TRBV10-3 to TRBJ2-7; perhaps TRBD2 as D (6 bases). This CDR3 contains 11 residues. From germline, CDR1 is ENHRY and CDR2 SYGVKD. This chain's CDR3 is CAHGGAYEQYF. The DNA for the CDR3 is TGTGCGCACGGAGGGGCCTACGAGCAGTACTTC.

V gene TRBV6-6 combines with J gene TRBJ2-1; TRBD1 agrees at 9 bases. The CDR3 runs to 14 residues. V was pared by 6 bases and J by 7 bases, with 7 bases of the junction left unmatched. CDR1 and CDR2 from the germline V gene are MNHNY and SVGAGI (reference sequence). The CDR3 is CASRPGQGWNEQFF. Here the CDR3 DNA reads TGTGCCAGCAGACCGGGACAGGGATGGAATGAGCAGTTCTTC.

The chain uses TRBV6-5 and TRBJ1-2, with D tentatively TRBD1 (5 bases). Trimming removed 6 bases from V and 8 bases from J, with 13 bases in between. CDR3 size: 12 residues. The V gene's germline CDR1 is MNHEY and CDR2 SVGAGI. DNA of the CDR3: TGTGCCAGCAGCGAGGAAGGGGAAGGCTACACCTTC. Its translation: CASSEEGEGYTF.

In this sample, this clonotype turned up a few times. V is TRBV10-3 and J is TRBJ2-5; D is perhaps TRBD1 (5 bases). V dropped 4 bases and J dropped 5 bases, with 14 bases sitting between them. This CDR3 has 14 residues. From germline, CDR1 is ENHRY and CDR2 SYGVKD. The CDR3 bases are TGTGCCATCAGTGCGGTAGGGGTCGGGGAGACCCAGTACTTC. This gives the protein CAISAVGVGETQYF.

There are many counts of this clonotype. The CDR3 loop is CASSAGPEAFF. DNA of the CDR3: TGTGCCAGCAGTGCGGGACCTGAAGCTTTCTTT. The chain links TRBV7-2 to TRBJ1-1; D is possibly TRBD1 (5 bases). Germline V gene sequence: CDR1 SGHTA, CDR2 FQGNSA. The CDR3 covers 11 residues. Deletions cut 6 bases from V and 6 bases from J, with 8 bases between.

The CDR3 protein is CASSNRLAGAREQFF. The CDR3 DNA reads as TGTGCCAGCAGTAACAGACTAGCGGGAGCCCGTGAGCAGTTCTTC. The V call is TRBV6-1, the J call TRBJ2-1; 12 bases are a match to TRBD2. J lost 9 bases, V lost 5 bases, and 8 bases had no gene match. The germline gives CDR1 MNHNS, CDR2 SASEGT. The CDR3 runs 15 residues.

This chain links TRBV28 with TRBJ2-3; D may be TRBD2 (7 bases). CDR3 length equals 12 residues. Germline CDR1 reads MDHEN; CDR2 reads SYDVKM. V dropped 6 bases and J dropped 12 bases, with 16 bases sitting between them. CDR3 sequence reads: CASRGGGEGQYF. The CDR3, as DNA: TGTGCCAGCAGGGGAGGGGGGGAAGGACAGTATTTT.

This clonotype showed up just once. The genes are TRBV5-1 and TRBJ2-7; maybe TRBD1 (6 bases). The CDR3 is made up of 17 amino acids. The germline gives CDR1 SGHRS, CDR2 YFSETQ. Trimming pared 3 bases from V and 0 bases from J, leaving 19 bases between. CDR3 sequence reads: CASSSKPGQDFSYEQYF. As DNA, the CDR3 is TGCGCCAGCAGCTCGAAACCGGGACAAGACTTCTCCTACGAGCAGTACTTC.

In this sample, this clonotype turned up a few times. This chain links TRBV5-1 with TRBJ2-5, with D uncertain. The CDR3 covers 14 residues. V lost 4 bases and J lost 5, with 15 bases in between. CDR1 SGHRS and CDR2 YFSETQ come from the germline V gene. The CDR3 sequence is CASSPLPQGETQYF. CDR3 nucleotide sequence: TGCGCCAGCAGCCCGTTACCCCAAGGGGAGACCCAGTACTTC. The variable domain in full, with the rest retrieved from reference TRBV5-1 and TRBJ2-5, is KAGVTQTPRYLIKTRGQQVTLSCSPISGHRSVSWYQQTPGQGLQFLFEYFSETQRNKGNFPGRFSGRQFSNSRSEMNVSTLELGDSALYLCASSPLPQGETQYFGPGTRLLVL.

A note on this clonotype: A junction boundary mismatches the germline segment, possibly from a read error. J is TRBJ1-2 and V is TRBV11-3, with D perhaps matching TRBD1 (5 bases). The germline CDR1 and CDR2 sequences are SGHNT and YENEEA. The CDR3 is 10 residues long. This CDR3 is CATQYKGRVF. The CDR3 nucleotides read TGTGCCACACAGTATAAGGGACGCGTCTTC.

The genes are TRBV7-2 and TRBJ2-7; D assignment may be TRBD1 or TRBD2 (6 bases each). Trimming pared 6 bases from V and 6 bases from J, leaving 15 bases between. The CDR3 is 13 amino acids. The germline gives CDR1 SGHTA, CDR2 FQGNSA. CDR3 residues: CASRLTGAIEQYF. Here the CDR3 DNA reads TGTGCCAGCAGATTAACGGGGGCTATCGAGCAGTACTTC.

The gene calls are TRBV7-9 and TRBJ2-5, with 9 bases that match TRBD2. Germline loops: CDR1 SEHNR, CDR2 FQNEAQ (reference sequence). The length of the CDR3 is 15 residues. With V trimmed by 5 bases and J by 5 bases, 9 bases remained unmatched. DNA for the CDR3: TGTGCCAGCAGCCCCAATAGCGGGAGCGTGGAGACCCAGTACTTC. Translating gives CASSPNSGSVETQYF.

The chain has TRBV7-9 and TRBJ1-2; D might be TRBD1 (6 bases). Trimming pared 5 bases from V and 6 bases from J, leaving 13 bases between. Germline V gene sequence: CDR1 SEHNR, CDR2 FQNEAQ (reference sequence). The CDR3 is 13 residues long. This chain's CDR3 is CASSTSYRDGYTF. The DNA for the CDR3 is TGTGCCAGCAGCACGTCGTACAGGGATGGCTACACCTTC.

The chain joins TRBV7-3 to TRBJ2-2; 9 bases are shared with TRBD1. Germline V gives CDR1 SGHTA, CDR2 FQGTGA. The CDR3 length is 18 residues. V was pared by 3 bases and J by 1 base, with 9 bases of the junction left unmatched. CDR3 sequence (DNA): TGTGCCAGCAGCTTTTTACCTCCGGGACAGGGGAACACCGGGGAGCTGTTTTTT. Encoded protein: CASSFLPPGQGNTGELFF.

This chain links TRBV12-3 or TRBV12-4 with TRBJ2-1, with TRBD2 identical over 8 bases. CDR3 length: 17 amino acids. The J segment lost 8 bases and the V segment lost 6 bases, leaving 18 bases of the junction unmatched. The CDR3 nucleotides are TGTGCCAGCAGCCCCACCCCGGGGGGGGGGCCCATCGATGAGCAGTTCTTC. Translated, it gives CASSPTPGGGPIDEQFF.

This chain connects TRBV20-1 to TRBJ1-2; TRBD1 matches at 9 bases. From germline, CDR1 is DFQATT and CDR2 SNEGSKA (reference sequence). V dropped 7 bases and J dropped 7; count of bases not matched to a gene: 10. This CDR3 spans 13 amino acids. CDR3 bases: TGCAGTGTCCCGGACAGGGGAGAGCGTGGCTACACCTTC. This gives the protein CSVPDRGERGYTF.

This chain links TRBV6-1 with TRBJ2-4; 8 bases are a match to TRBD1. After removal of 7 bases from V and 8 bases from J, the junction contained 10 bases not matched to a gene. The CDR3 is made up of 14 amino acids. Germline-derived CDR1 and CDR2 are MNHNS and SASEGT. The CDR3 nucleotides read TGTGCCAGCACCAAAATGGACAGGGAGGACATTCAGTACTTC. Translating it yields CASTKMDREDIQYF.

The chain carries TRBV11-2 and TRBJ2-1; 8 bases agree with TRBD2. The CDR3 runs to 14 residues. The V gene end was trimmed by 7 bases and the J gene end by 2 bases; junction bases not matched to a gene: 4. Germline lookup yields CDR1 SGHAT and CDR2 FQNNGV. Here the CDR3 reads CASIPGLAYNEQFF. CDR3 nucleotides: TGTGCCAGCATCCCGGGACTAGCCTACAATGAGCAGTTCTTC. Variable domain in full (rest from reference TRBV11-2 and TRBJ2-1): EAGVAQSPRYKIIEKRQSVAFWCNPISGHATLYWYQQILGQGPKLLIQFQNNGVVDDSQLPKDRFSAERLKGVDSTLKIQPAKLEDSAVYLCASIPGLAYNEQFFGPGTRLTVL.

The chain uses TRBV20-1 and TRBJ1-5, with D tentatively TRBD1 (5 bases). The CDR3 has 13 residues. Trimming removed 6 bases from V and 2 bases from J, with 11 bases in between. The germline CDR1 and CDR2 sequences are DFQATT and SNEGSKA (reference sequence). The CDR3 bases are TGCAGTGCAGCGGGGCCAGGCAATCAGCCCCAGCATTTT. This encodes CSAAGPGNQPQHF.

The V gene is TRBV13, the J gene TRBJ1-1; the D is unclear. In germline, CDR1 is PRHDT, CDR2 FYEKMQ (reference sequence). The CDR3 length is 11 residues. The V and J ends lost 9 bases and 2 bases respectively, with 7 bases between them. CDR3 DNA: TGTGCCAGTAGTCACAACACTGAAGCTTTCTTT. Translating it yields CASSHNTEAFF.

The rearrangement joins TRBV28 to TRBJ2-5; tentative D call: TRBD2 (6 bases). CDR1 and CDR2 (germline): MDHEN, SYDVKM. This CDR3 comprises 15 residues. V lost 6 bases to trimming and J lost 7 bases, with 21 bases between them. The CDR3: CASSRTGTSRTTQYF. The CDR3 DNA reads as TGTGCCAGCAGCCGTACCGGGACTTCCCGGACGACCCAGTACTTC.

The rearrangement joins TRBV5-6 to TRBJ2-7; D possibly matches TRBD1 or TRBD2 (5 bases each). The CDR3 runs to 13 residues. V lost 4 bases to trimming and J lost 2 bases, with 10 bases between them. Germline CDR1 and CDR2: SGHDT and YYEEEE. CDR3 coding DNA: TGTGCCAGCAGCGGGACGGACACCTACGAGCAGTACTTC. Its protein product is CASSGTDTYEQYF.

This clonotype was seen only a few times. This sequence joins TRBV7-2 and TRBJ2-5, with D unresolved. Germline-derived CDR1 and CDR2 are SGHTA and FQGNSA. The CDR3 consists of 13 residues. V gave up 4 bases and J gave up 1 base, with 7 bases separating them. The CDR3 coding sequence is TGTGCCAGCAGCTCCTCGGGCCAAGAGACCCAGTACTTC. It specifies CASSSSGQETQYF.

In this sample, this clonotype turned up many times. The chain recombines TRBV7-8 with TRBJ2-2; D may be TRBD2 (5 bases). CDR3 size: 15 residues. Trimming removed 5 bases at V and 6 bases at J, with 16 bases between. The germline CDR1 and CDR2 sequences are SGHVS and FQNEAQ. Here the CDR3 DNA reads TGTGCCAGCAGCCGAGGGTTGGGTCTACCCGGGGAGCTGTTTTTT. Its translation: CASSRGLGLPGELFF.

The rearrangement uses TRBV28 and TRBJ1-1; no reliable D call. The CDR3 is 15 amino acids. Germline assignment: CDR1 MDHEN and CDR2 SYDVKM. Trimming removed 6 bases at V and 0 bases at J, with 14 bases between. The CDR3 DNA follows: TGTGCCAGCAGATCGCCGGGCAGACTGAACACTGAAGCTTTCTTT. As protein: CASRSPGRLNTEAFF.

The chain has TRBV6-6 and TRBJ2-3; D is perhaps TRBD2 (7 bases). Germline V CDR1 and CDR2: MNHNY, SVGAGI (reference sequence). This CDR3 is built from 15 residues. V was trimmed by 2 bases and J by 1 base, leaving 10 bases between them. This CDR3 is CASSYGGARTDTQYF. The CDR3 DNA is TGTGCCAGCAGTTACGGGGGGGCCCGCACAGATACGCAGTATTTT.

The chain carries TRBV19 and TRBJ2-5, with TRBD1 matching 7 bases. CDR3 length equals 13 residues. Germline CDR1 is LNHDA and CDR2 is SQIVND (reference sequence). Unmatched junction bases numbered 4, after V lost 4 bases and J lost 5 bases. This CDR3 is CASSNRGRETQYF. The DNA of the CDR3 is TGTGCCAGTAGTAACAGGGGACGCGAGACCCAGTACTTC.

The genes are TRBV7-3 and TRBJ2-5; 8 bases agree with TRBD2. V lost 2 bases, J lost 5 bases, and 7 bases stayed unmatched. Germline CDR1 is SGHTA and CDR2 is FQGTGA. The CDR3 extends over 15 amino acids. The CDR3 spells CASSLYGGAGETQYF. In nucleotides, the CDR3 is TGTGCCAGCAGCTTATACGGGGGGGCCGGTGAGACCCAGTACTTC.

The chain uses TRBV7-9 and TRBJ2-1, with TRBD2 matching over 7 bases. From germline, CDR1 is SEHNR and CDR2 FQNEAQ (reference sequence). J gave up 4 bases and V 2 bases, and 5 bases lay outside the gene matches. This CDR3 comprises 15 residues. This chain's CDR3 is CASSLKREAYNEQFF. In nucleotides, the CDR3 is TGTGCCAGCAGCTTAAAGCGGGAAGCTTACAATGAGCAGTTCTTC.

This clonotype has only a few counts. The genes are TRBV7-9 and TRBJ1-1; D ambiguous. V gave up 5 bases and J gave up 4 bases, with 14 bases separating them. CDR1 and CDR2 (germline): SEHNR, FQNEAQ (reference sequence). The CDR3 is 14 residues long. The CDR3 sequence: CASSLQLLGTEAFF. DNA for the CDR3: TGTGCCAGCAGCCTACAGCTTCTTGGCACTGAAGCTTTCTTT.